The 28 T cell receptor beta chains below come from one sample, sequenced in a study of blood T cell repertoires in COVID-19. The table came from immunoSEQ multiplex PCR; TCRdb's copy has only in-frame clones and leaves some out. The sample lists about 130,000 clones, 70% to 90% occurring once. The material sequenced was peripheral blood. The receptors stem from a man between 65 and 85 years old with active COVID-19.

The CDR3 sequence: CASRTPTATNYGYTF. The DNA for the CDR3 is TGTGCCAGTAGGACCCCGACAGCTACTAACTATGGCTACACCTTC. The chain uses TRBV19 and TRBJ1-2; D is possibly TRBD1 (5 bases). The V gene lost 6 bases and the J gene lost 0 bases, with 14 bases spanning the gap. Germline loops: CDR1 LNHDA, CDR2 SQIVND (reference sequence). The CDR3 sequence is 15 residues long.

This chain connects TRBV7-7 to TRBJ2-2; 10 positions match TRBD2. The CDR3 totals 15 residues. J lost 4 bases, V lost 4 bases, and 3 bases had no gene match. Germline CDR1 SSHAT, CDR2 FNYEAQ (reference sequence). The CDR3 DNA reads as TGTGCCAGCAGCTATAGCGGGAGGTCCACCGGGGAGCTGTTTTTT. It specifies CASSYSGRSTGELFF.

The V gene is TRBV6-5, the J gene TRBJ2-7, with 8 bases matching TRBD1. Losses at the gene ends were 6 bases for V and 4 bases for J; bases not matched to a gene: 8. Germline V CDR1 and CDR2: MNHEY, SVGAGI. The CDR3 consists of 14 residues. The CDR3 nucleotides read TGTGCCAGCAGATACGGACAGGGTCTGTACGAGCAGTACTTC. Residues: CASRYGQGLYEQYF.

V usage is TRBV7-9 and J usage is TRBJ2-4, with TRBD1 identical over 8 bases. This CDR3 has 13 amino acids. The junction had 3 bases not matched to a gene; V was cut back by 5 bases and J by 6 bases. From germline, CDR1 is SEHNR and CDR2 FQNEAQ (reference sequence). The CDR3 loop is CASSLGQGNIQYF. The DNA of the CDR3 is TGTGCCAGCAGCCTCGGACAGGGAAACATTCAGTACTTC.

The chain carries TRBV11-2 and TRBJ2-3; D perhaps matches TRBD2 (6 bases). The germline V and J ends were trimmed by 0 bases and 14 bases, with 15 bases remaining between them. From germline, CDR1 is SGHAT and CDR2 FQNNGV. The CDR3 length is 13 residues. The CDR3 loop reads CASSLERGTRRYF. CDR3 nucleotides: TGTGCCAGCAGCTTAGAACGGGGGACCCGCCGGTATTTT.

The sample holds one count of this clone. The chain carries TRBV11-1 and TRBJ2-1; 9 bases agree with TRBD2. Trimming cost V 4 bases and J 0 bases; bases outside gene matches: 4. Looked up from germline, CDR1 is SGHAT and CDR2 is FQDESV (reference sequence). The CDR3 consists of 16 residues. The CDR3 region is CASSSLAGDSYNEQFF. The CDR3 DNA reads as TGTGCCAGCAGCTCCTTAGCGGGAGACTCCTACAATGAGCAGTTCTTC.

J is TRBJ2-7 and V is TRBV7-3, with TRBD1 matching over 7 bases. Germline lookup yields CDR1 SGHTA and CDR2 FQGTGA. Trimming cost V 4 bases and J 2 bases; bases outside gene matches: 8. The length of the CDR3 is 15 residues. CDR3 residues: CASSSLTGIPYEQYF. CDR3 DNA: TGTGCCAGCAGCTCCTTGACAGGGATACCCTACGAGCAGTACTTC.

The chain recombines TRBV5-1 with TRBJ2-5, with no clear D. The germline V gene has CDR1 SGHRS and CDR2 YFSETQ. This CDR3 contains 13 residues. Trimming removed 1 base at V and 5 bases at J, with 9 bases between. CDR3 amino acids: CASSLNVRETQYF. CDR3 DNA: TGCGCCAGCAGCTTGAATGTCCGGGAGACCCAGTACTTC.

The J gene is TRBJ1-1, the V gene TRBV7-9; a weak D match, TRBD1 (5 bases). Germline lookup yields CDR1 SEHNR and CDR2 FQNEAQ (reference sequence). The CDR3 sequence is 14 residues long. Between the trimmed V and J ends, which lost 3 bases and 4 bases, there was a span of 12 bases. This CDR3 is CASSFLQESTEAFF. CDR3 in DNA: TGTGCCAGCAGCTTTTTACAGGAGAGCACTGAAGCTTTCTTT. Full variable domain (rest looked up from reference TRBV7-9 and TRBJ1-1): DTGVSQNPRHKITKRGQNVTFRCDPISEHNRLYWYRQTLGQGPEFLTYFQNEAQLEKSRLLSDRFSAERPKGSFSTLEIQRTEQGDSAMYLCASSFLQESTEAFFGQGTRLTVV.

V is TRBV14 and J is TRBJ2-7, with TRBD1 matching over 11 bases. CDR1 is SGHDN, CDR2 FVKESK, per germline. The CDR3 sequence is 14 residues long. V lost 4 bases, J lost 3 bases, and 2 bases stayed unmatched. CDR3 bases: TGTGCCAGCAGCCGGACAGGGGGCGGCTACGAGCAGTACTTC. This gives the protein CASSRTGGGYEQYF.

The genes are TRBV9 and TRBJ1-2; no clear D gene. CDR3 size: 13 residues. The ends were cut back, 0 bases at V and 5 bases at J, with 8 bases in the middle. CDR1 and CDR2 from the germline V gene are SGDLS and YYNGEE. The CDR3 protein is CASSVGTDYGYTF. The CDR3 coding sequence is TGTGCCAGCAGCGTAGGGACTGATTATGGCTACACCTTC.

The chain has TRBV19 and TRBJ2-3, with 11 bases that match TRBD2. Germline values: CDR1 LNHDA, CDR2 SQIVND (reference sequence). With V trimmed by 7 bases and J by 7 bases, 4 bases remained unmatched. This CDR3 contains 13 residues. The CDR3 loop reads CASTASGRNTQYF. CDR3 DNA: TGTGCCAGTACGGCTAGCGGGAGGAATACGCAGTATTTT.

This chain links TRBV15 with TRBJ1-1, with 10 nucleotides matching TRBD1. V dropped 0 bases and J dropped 5; count of bases not matched to a gene: 9. Germline CDR1 is LNHNV and CDR2 is YYDKDF (reference sequence). This CDR3 has 17 amino acids. CDR3 DNA sequence: TGTGCCACCAGCAGAGATCCCCTTGGGACAGGGGCTACTGAAGCTTTCTTT. Amino acids: CATSRDPLGTGATEAFF.

This rearrangement joins TRBV6-2 or TRBV6-3 to TRBJ2-3; TRBD2 is a possible D gene (6 bases). Per the germline V gene, CDR1 is MNHEY and CDR2 is SVGEGT. V was pared by 4 bases and J by 6 bases, with 11 bases between. The CDR3 is made up of 13 amino acids. The CDR3 is CASSWGDRDTQYF. As DNA, the CDR3 is TGTGCCAGCAGTTGGGGGGATCGGGATACGCAGTATTTT.

J is TRBJ2-7 and V is TRBV19; 9 nucleotides line up with TRBD1. With V trimmed by 9 bases and J by 2 bases, 20 bases remained unmatched. Germline-derived CDR1 and CDR2 are LNHDA and SQIVND (reference sequence). This CDR3 contains 18 residues. The CDR3, as DNA: TGTGCCAGGCGAGCTTCTCATATGACAGGGGGGGGAACCTACGAGCAGTACTTC. Encoded protein: CARRASHMTGGGTYEQYF.

The rearrangement uses TRBV2 and TRBJ2-1; TRBD2 matches at 8 bases. CDR1 and CDR2 from the germline V gene are SNHLY and FYNNEI. With V trimmed by 4 bases and J by 4 bases, 6 bases remained unmatched. This CDR3 comprises 15 residues. The CDR3 loop is CASSAGLADYNEQFF. The CDR3 coding sequence is TGTGCCAGCAGTGCTGGACTAGCAGATTACAATGAGCAGTTCTTC.

The chain couples TRBV5-4 to TRBJ1-1; D unresolved. CDR3 length: 14 residues. With 6 bases removed from V and 1 base from J, the gap between germline ends came to 13 bases. The germline CDR1 and CDR2 sequences are SGHNT and YYREEE (reference sequence). The CDR3 loop reads CASIGNPQNTEAFF. The DNA for the CDR3 is TGTGCCAGCATCGGGAATCCTCAGAACACTGAAGCTTTCTTT.

This clone has just a few counts. V gene TRBV6-2 or TRBV6-3 combines with J gene TRBJ2-7; TRBD1 aligns across 7 bases. V gave up 3 bases and J gave up 0 bases; unmatched junction bases: 2. In germline, CDR1 is MNHEY, CDR2 SVGEGT. This CDR3 spans 14 amino acids. The CDR3 reads CASSYAGGSYEQYF. DNA for the CDR3: TGTGCCAGCAGTTATGCAGGGGGCTCCTACGAGCAGTACTTC.

The chain recombines TRBV2 with TRBJ2-1, with D tentatively TRBD1 (5 bases). The CDR3 totals 14 residues. The V end lost 7 bases, the J end lost 4 bases, and 14 bases lay between the germline ends. Germline assignment: CDR1 SNHLY and CDR2 FYNNEI. In DNA, the CDR3 is TGTGCCAGCATGACAGCGAGTGGGTACAATGAGCAGTTCTTC. As protein: CASMTASGYNEQFF.

The chain is built from TRBV6-5 and TRBJ2-2; 7 nucleotides agree with TRBD1. The germline CDR1 and CDR2 sequences are MNHEY and SVGAGI. J lost 4 bases, V lost 6 bases, and 5 bases had no gene match. This CDR3 comprises 14 residues. The CDR3 sequence: CASRRQGSTGELFF. As DNA, the CDR3 is TGTGCCAGCAGACGACAGGGTTCCACCGGGGAGCTGTTTTTT.

The CDR3, as DNA: TGTGCCAGCAGTCTGGGGCAGGACTACGAGCAGTACTTC. Protein sequence: CASSLGQDYEQYF. The genes are TRBV28 and TRBJ2-7, with D maybe TRBD1 (5 bases). V lost 5 bases and J 3 bases, leaving 11 bases between the germline ends. The CDR3 has 13 amino acids. Germline CDR1 and CDR2: MDHEN and SYDVKM.

This clone was picked up many times. The chain has TRBV19 and TRBJ1-2; 10 positions agree with TRBD1. Trimming at V came to 6 bases and at J to 2 bases, leaving 9 bases not matched to a gene. The germline gives CDR1 LNHDA, CDR2 SQIVND (reference sequence). This CDR3 has 16 amino acids. This chain's CDR3 is CASSERDRGRNYGYTF. The CDR3 coding sequence is TGTGCCAGTAGCGAAAGGGACAGGGGACGGAACTATGGCTACACCTTC.

The gene calls are TRBV6-5 and TRBJ2-7, with D possibly matching TRBD2 (5 bases). V lost 6 bases to trimming and J lost 3 bases, with 12 bases between them. Germline CDR1 is MNHEY and CDR2 is SVGAGI. The CDR3 has 13 residues. CDR3 nucleotides: TGTGCCAGCAGCCCCGGACGGGACTACGAGCAGTACTTC. Residues: CASSPGRDYEQYF.

V gene TRBV5-6 combines with J gene TRBJ1-1; possible D gene TRBD1, 6 bases. CDR1 is SGHDT, CDR2 YYEEEE, per germline. Trimming took 4 bases from V and 6 from J, leaving 16 bases between them. This CDR3 region has 14 residues. The DNA for the CDR3 is TGTGCCAGCAGCCCAGGGGCGATGGATGCTGAAGCTTTCTTT. This codes for CASSPGAMDAEAFF.

The chain links TRBV24-1 to TRBJ2-5; 9 bases line up with TRBD2. Germline lookup yields CDR1 KGHDR and CDR2 SFDVKD. After removal of 4 bases from V and 4 bases from J, the junction contained 12 bases not matched to a gene. The CDR3 totals 17 residues. The CDR3 reads CATSDPSPREGGETQYF. The CDR3, as DNA: TGTGCCACCAGTGACCCAAGCCCGCGGGAGGGAGGAGAGACCCAGTACTTC.

The CDR3 DNA sequence: TGCGCCAGCAGCTCCATGGACAGGGGAACCTACAATGAGCAGTTCTTC. Translation gives CASSSMDRGTYNEQFF. The rearrangement links TRBV5-1 to TRBJ2-1, with 9 nucleotides matching TRBD1. CDR1 and CDR2 (germline): SGHRS, YFSETQ. Unmatched junction bases numbered 6, after V lost 3 bases and J lost 2 bases. There are 16 residues in the CDR3.

The chain uses TRBV7-6 and TRBJ2-1; 8 nucleotides agree with TRBD2. From germline, CDR1 is SGHVS and CDR2 FNYEAQ. This CDR3 has 13 residues. V lost 7 bases, J lost 8 bases, and 7 bases stayed unmatched. CDR3 nucleotides: TGTGCCAGCATCTCGGACGGGGGGGATGAGCAGTTCTTC. This sequence encodes CASISDGGDEQFF.

The rearrangement uses TRBV7-3 and TRBJ2-1; 9 positions agree with TRBD2. After removal of 5 bases from V and 8 bases from J, the junction contained 4 bases not matched to a gene. Looked up from germline, CDR1 is SGHTA and CDR2 is FQGTGA. The CDR3 has 13 residues. The CDR3 loop is CASSTGTSYEQFF. As DNA, the CDR3 is TGTGCCAGCAGCACCGGGACTAGCTATGAGCAGTTCTTC. Combining the CDR3 with reference TRBV7-3 and TRBJ2-1 gives the whole variable domain GAGVSQTPSNKVTEKGKYVELRCDPISGHTALYWYRQSLGQGPEFLIYFQGTGAADDSGLPNDRFFAVRPEGSVSTLKIQRTERGDSAVYLCASSTGTSYEQFFGPGTRLTVL.